This entry lists 7 T cell receptor beta chains sequenced from one sample in a study of follicular helper T cells after annual influenza vaccination. Time point defined: 2015-2016 season, pre-vaccination. Generated by immunoSEQ multiplex PCR, the TCRdb table keeps only in-frame clones and is missing some. The table lists about 10,000 clones, roughly 80% of them singletons, with 3.6% in the top ten. Here the sequenced sample was CXCR5+ CD38- circulating T follicular helper cells from blood, taken on the day of influenza vaccination. The subset here: circulating Tfh, non-naive CD4+CXCR5+PD-1+ (ICOS+CD38+ or ICOS-CD38-). These receptors all stem from an adult who received the influenza vaccine.

The rearrangement links TRBV19 to TRBJ1-2, with 8 bases fitting TRBD1. The CDR3 sequence is 14 residues long. Germline values: CDR1 LNHDA, CDR2 SQIVND (reference sequence). The V segment lost 5 bases and the J segment 7 bases; nucleotides outside the gene matches: 9. CDR3 DNA sequence: TGTGCCAGTAGTGCGACAGGGGAGGTCTCTGGCTACACCTTC. It translates to CASSATGEVSGYTF.

This clone is a singleton in its sample. V usage is TRBV28 and J usage is TRBJ1-2; no reliable D call. The CDR3 contains 13 residues. Trimming stripped 5 bases from V and 4 bases from J, with 11 bases between. Germline V gives CDR1 MDHEN, CDR2 SYDVKM. CDR3 loop: CASSPDGFYGYTF. The CDR3 DNA follows: TGTGCCAGCAGTCCGGATGGGTTCTATGGCTACACCTTC.

The chain is built from TRBV28 and TRBJ1-3, with D maybe TRBD1 (6 bases). The CDR3 runs 15 residues. The ends were cut back, 5 bases at V and 0 bases at J, with 11 bases in the middle. Germline V CDR1 and CDR2: MDHEN, SYDVKM. This CDR3 reads CASSRQAYSGNTIYF. CDR3 DNA: TGTGCCAGCAGTCGACAGGCCTACTCTGGAAACACCATATATTTT. The full variable domain, in which reference TRBV28 and TRBJ1-3 provide the parts outside the CDR3, is DVKVTQSSRYLVKRTGEKVFLECVQDMDHENMFWYRQDPGLGLRLIYFSYDVKMKEKGDIPEGYSVSREKKERFSLILESASTNQTSMYLCASSRQAYSGNTIYFGEGSWLTVV.

The V call is TRBV18, the J call TRBJ2-3; 9 bases align to TRBD2. V was pared by 1 base and J by 2 bases, with 4 bases of the junction left unmatched. CDR3 length equals 16 residues. CDR1 is KGHSH and CDR2 is LQKENI in the germline V gene. The CDR3 DNA reads TGTGCCAGCTCACCACAAGGGACTAGCAACACAGATACGCAGTATTTT. Amino acid sequence: CASSPQGTSNTDTQYF.

J is TRBJ2-3 and V is TRBV2; 7 nucleotides align to TRBD2. Germline-derived CDR1 and CDR2 are SNHLY and FYNNEI. J was trimmed by 0 bases and V by 5 bases; bases with no gene match: 5. The CDR3 extends over 15 amino acids. CDR3 DNA: TGTGCCAGCAGTCCAAGGACTAGGAGCACAGATACGCAGTATTTT. As protein: CASSPRTRSTDTQYF.

This clone was counted between two and nine times. The DNA for the CDR3 is TGTGCCTGGAGTGTAGTGTCGGGGCTCGGTGGCTACACCTTC. Translated, it gives CAWSVVSGLGGYTF. This chain connects TRBV30 to TRBJ1-2; TRBD1 is a possible D gene (5 bases). CDR3 length equals 14 residues. Germline values: CDR1 GTSNPN, CDR2 SVGIG (reference sequence). V lost 0 bases and J 7 bases, leaving 15 bases between the germline ends.

This clone was recorded a few times. The chain carries TRBV7-9 and TRBJ1-2, with 9 bases matching TRBD1. Germline CDR1 is SEHNR and CDR2 is FQNEAQ (reference sequence). The CDR3 sequence is 12 residues long. V shed 5 bases, J shed 11 bases, and the junction held 6 bases outside the gene matches. The CDR3 DNA reads as TGTGCCAGCAGCCCCTGGACAGGGGTTTACACCTTC. Residues: CASSPWTGVYTF. Full variable domain (outside the CDR3, taken from reference TRBV7-9 and TRBJ1-2): DTGVSQNPRHKITKRGQNVTFRCDPISEHNRLYWYRQTLGQGPEFLTYFQNEAQLEKSRLLSDRFSAERPKGSFSTLEIQRTEQGDSAMYLCASSPWTGVYTFGSGTRLTVV.